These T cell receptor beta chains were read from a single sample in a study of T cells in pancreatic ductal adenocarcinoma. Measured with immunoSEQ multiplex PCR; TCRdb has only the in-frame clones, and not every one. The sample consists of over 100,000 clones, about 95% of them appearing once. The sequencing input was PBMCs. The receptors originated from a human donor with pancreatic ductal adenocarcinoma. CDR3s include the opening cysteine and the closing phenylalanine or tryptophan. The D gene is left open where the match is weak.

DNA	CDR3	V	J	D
TGTGCCAGCAAACCTACCGCATCCTACAATGAGCAGTTCTTC	CASKPTASYNEQFF	TRBV2	TRBJ2-1	NA
TGTGCCAGCAGTAAAGGTCTGGGGGAGGGGAGGAACACTGAAGCTTTCTTT	CASSKGLGEGRNTEAFF	TRBV6-1	TRBJ1-1	NA
TGTGCCAGCAGTGAAGGGGTTAGCGGGAATTTGCAGTTCTTC	CASSEGVSGNLQFF	TRBV6-4	TRBJ2-1	TRBD2
TGTGCCAGCAGCCCTGCGGGCCTTAGTACGAAGCAGTACTTC	CASSPAGLSTKQYF	TRBV7-2	TRBJ2-7	NA
TGTGCCAGCAGGACGCACAAGGGGGTCTGGGCCTACGAGCAGTACTTC	CASRTHKGVWAYEQYF	TRBV28	TRBJ2-7	NA
TGTGCCAGCAGCTCCCATTGGGGCGGGAGGGATACGCAGTATTTT	CASSSHWGGRDTQYF	TRBV28	TRBJ2-3	TRBD2
TGTGCCAGCAAGACTCACCAGTATGGCTACACCTTC	CASKTHQYGYTF	TRBV6-6	TRBJ1-2	NA
TGTGCCAGCAGCGCCCCCTTTTGGGCTAGCGAGAAACAAGAGACCCAGTACTTC	CASSAPFWASEKQETQYF	TRBV9	TRBJ2-5	NA
TGTGCCAGCAGCCTACAGCTTGCTGGCTACACCTTC	CASSLQLAGYTF	TRBV7-2	TRBJ1-2	NA
TGTGCCAGCTCACCAGGGCTACCGGTCTACGAGCAGTACTTC	CASSPGLPVYEQYF	TRBV18	TRBJ2-7	NA
TGTGCCAGCTCACTCCGGGACAGATCCTACGAGCAGTACTTC	CASSLRDRSYEQYF	TRBV18	TRBJ2-7	TRBD1
TGTGCCAGCAGCTTCATAGCGGGTCAAGAGACCCAGTACTTC	CASSFIAGQETQYF	TRBV5-6	TRBJ2-5	TRBD2
TGCGCCAGCAGCTTAAGGACTAGCGTCCACGAGCAGTACTTC	CASSLRTSVHEQYF	TRBV5-1	TRBJ2-7	TRBD2
TGCGCCAGCAGCTTGGATGGGTTGCGGGAGGGCCTCAGCCCTGAGCAGTTCTTC	CASSLDGLREGLSPEQFF	TRBV5-1	TRBJ2-1	TRBD2
TGTGCCAGCAGCCAGCCGGGACATGGTGAAAAACTGTTTTTT	CASSQPGHGEKLFF	TRBV4-2	TRBJ1-4	NA
TGTGCCAGTAGTAGGGTCCAAGGGGGCAATCAGCCCCAGCATTTT	CASSRVQGGNQPQHF	TRBV19	TRBJ1-5	NA
TGCAGCGCGTTCGGGACAGCAACTAATGAAAAACTGTTTTTT	CSAFGTATNEKLFF	TRBV29-1	TRBJ1-4	TRBD1
TGTGCCAGCAGGGCGGACAGGTGGACCTACGAGCAGTACTTC	CASRADRWTYEQYF	TRBV5-4	TRBJ2-7	TRBD1
TGTGCCATCAGTGAGGTGCCTAAGGGGTACGAGCAGTACTTC	CAISEVPKGYEQYF	TRBV10-3	TRBJ2-7	NA
TGTGCCAGCAGCCCCGTACCGGACAGGGCCTACACCTTC	CASSPVPDRAYTF	TRBV5-4	TRBJ1-2	TRBD1
TGTGCCAGTAGTACCTCAGGGAACCCCTACGAGCAGTACTTC	CASSTSGNPYEQYF	TRBV19	TRBJ2-7	NA
TGTGCCTGGAGCCGGACCGGGACAGGGGTAGAGAAACTGTTTTTT	CAWSRTGTGVEKLFF	TRBV30	TRBJ1-4	TRBD1
TGCGCCAGCAGCTTGCTTTCCCCTTACTCTGGGGCCAACGTCCTGACTTTC	CASSLLSPYSGANVLTF	TRBV5-1	TRBJ2-6	NA
TGTGCCATCAGTGAGACAGTCTCCTCCTATGGCTACACCTTC	CAISETVSSYGYTF	TRBV10-3	TRBJ1-2	NA
TGTGCCAGCAGGGTCAGCCGGGACAGACTCTATGGCTACACCTTC	CASRVSRDRLYGYTF	TRBV28	TRBJ1-2	TRBD1
TGTGCCAGCAGCTTATTCGGCGGGAGGGCCGACAATGAGCAGTTCTTC	CASSLFGGRADNEQFF	TRBV7-8	TRBJ2-1	TRBD2
TGCGCCAGCAGCCCGAAACAGGGAAACACTGAAGCTTTCTTT	CASSPKQGNTEAFF	TRBV4-3	TRBJ1-1	NA
TGTGCCAGCAGCCCCCCAGGGGCTTACGAGCAGTACTTC	CASSPPGAYEQYF	TRBV6-5	TRBJ2-7	NA
TGCGCCAGCAGCTTGGCCGGACAGGGATCGAAGCGGCTCTTC	CASSLAGQGSKRLF	TRBV5-1	TRBJ2-1	TRBD1
TGTGCCAGCAGACAGGGTTTGCGCGAGCAGTACTTC	CASRQGLREQYF	TRBV6-5	TRBJ2-7	NA
TGCGCCAGCAGCCAAGTGGATTCGGGTGGTGAGCAGTTCTTC	CASSQVDSGGEQFF	TRBV4-3	TRBJ2-1	NA